The entry below gives a single TCR beta chain sequence along with its context. Its matching antigen is unknown. Germline V CDR1 and CDR2: GTSNPN, SVGIG (reference sequence). V was clipped by 0 bases and J by 4 bases, with 11 bases between them. The CDR3 has 14 amino acids. Primers included in the PCR were 60 Vbeta and 13 Jbeta primers. Measured with immunoSEQ multiplex PCR; TCRdb has only the in-frame clones, and not every one. Here the sample spans about 170,000 clones, just under 80% being singletons. The source of the sample is a study of cytomegalovirus exposure and HLA in healthy donors. Whole-study findings and limits: Reports indicated that the classifier achieved high specificity and sensitivity in diagnosing cytomegalovirus status. Among TCR beta chains of equal frequency, HLA-associated ones were more clonally expanded in a later analysis.

The TCR was taken from a woman aged 45-59 years in good health and CMV-seropositive. This chain joins TRBV30 and TRBJ2-3; a weak D match, TRBD2 (6 bases). The sequencing sample was made of PBMCs. The CDR3 DNA reads TGTGCCTGGAGTGTAGGCAGGGAGGCAGATACGCAGTATTTT. This sequence encodes CAWSVGREADTQYF.